One T cell receptor (beta chain) is described in this entry. Its specificity is not known. This entry belongs to a study of beta chain features in type 1 diabetes. Study-wide points: Significant though moderate, a shortening of TCRB CDR3s appeared in all four CD4+ subsets of Type 1 diabetes patients. Patients' naive, central memory and Treg TCRB repertoires seemed closer to one another than those of healthy donors. cDNA-based reads could over-represent cells with high TCR expression.

This CDR3 spans 15 amino acids. V was cut by 4 bases and J by 6 bases, with 15 bases left in between. Germline CDR1 reads MDHEN; CDR2 reads SYDVKM. Reverse transcription of all isolated RNA meant that expressed TCRB transcripts were sequenced. Samples of naive, central memory and regulatory T cells yielded a mean of about 3.4 million reads. Libraries were prepared by immunoSEQ multiplex PCR; TCRdb keeps only in-frame clonotypes and omits some of them. Of roughly 150,000 clones in the sample, 9% to 12% are singletons; the top ten hold roughly 0.5%. This rearrangement joins TRBV28 to TRBJ1-4; D is perhaps TRBD1 (6 bases). Sample: central memory CD4+ T cells from blood. This TCR came from a man between 25 and 39 years old with type 1 diabetes. CDR3 region: CASSSYRDGDEKLFF. CDR3 DNA: TGTGCCAGCAGTTCGTACAGGGATGGTGATGAAAAACTGTTTTTT.